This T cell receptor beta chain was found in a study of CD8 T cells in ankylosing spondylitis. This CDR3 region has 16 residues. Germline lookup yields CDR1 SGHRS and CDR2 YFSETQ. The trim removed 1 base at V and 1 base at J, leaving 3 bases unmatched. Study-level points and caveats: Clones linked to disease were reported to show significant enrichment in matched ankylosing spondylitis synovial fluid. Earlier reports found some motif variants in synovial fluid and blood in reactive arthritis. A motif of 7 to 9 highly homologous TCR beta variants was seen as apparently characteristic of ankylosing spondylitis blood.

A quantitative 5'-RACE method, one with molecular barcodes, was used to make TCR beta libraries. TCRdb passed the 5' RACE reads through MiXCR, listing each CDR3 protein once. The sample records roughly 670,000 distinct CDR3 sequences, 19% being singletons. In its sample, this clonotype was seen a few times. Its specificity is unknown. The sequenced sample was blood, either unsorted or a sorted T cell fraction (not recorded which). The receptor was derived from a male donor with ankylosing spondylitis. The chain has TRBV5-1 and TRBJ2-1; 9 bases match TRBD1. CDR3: CASSLPGQGSYNEQFF. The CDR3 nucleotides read TGCGCCAGCAGCTTGCCGGGACAGGGTTCCTACAATGAGCAGTTCTTC. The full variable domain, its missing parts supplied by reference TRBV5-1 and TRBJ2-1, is KAGVTQTPRYLIKTRGQQVTLSCSPISGHRSVSWYQQTPGQGLQFLFEYFSETQRNKGNFPGRFSGRQFSNSRSEMNVSTLELGDSALYLCASSLPGQGSYNEQFFGPGTRLTVL.